A selection of T cell receptor beta chains follows, all from one sample in a study of cytomegalovirus exposure and HLA in healthy donors. Some clones are missing from TCRdb's copy, which holds only in-frame ones; the method was immunoSEQ multiplex PCR. The repertoire consists of approximately 82,000 clones, with more than 60% occurring once and the leading ten covering roughly 1.5%. Sequenced: PBMCs. The receptor set was obtained from a middle-aged man in good health and CMV-seronegative. CDR3s leave out the opening cysteine and the closing phenylalanine or tryptophan.

TRBJ2-5,TRBV14,ASSQDSGGGETQY
TRBJ1-5,TRBV6-1,ASSQGNSNQPQH
TRBJ2-2,TRBV11-3,ASSLGLNTGELF
TRBJ2-1,TRBV2,ASSDGPYNEQF
TRBJ2-7,TRBV18,ASSPTGPPREQY
TRBJ1-2,TRBV6-1,ASITELANYGYT
TRBJ1-1,TRBV21-1,ASSDRGNTEAF
TRBJ1-2,TRBV7-3,ASSLNPQGGLYGYT
TRBJ2-3,TRBV2,ASTRSRDRGDTQY
TRBJ2-2,TRBV19,ASSVSRTSNTGELF
TRBJ2-3,TRBV30,AWRTSGRADLADTQY
TRBJ2-1,TRBV19,ASNGGGNEQF
TRBJ1-6,TRBV28,ASNFGQVRSPLH
TRBJ2-7,TRBV7-3,ASSLGSGSSYEQY
TRBJ2-5,TRBV7-6,ASSFAGTVVQETQY
TRBJ1-2,TRBV5-1,ASSSRVDQSNYGYT
TRBJ2-2,TRBV2,ASSGLGIGELF
TRBJ2-7,TRBV11-2,ASSLAGFYEQY
TRBJ1-2,TRBV18,ASSPPIGAGAGGYT
TRBJ2-2,TRBV2,ASSELSANTGELF
TRBJ1-3,TRBV2,ASMPDRGAGNTIY
TRBJ2-7,TRBV2,ASRTEIYYEQY
TRBJ2-7,TRBV13,ASSLRGRNHEQY
TRBJ1-3,TRBV28,ASSTSGSGNTIY
TRBJ2-1,TRBV7-8,ASSLARSGQGREQF
TRBJ2-5,TRBV27,ASSSPSGLGQETQY
TRBJ1-2,TRBV21-1,ASSKVVSGGIGYGYT
TRBJ2-7,TRBV5-4,ASSRGQGSYEQY